This T cell receptor (beta chain) was documented in a study of Graves' ophthalmopathy and Graves' hyperthyroidism. For the study at large: Upon initial diagnosis and before any treatment, peripheral blood was collected.

Concerning this clonotype: Its antigen remains unknown.

Study-level findings and limits: Built on 13 signatures, a model told ophthalmopathy apart from stable hyperthyroidism with about 90% sensitivity and under 83% specificity. The authors also found most expanded thyroid clonotypes above 0.001 frequency in blood.

Germline CDR1 is WSHSY and CDR2 is SAAADI. The CDR3 is 16 residues long. With V trimmed by 6 bases and J by 2 bases, 11 bases remained unmatched. The diagnosis combined clinical symptoms, thyroxine, TRAb, thyroid ultrasound and orbital computed tomography scans. The TCR beta CDR3 regions underwent amplification from RNA transcripts. Second-round multiplex PCR came after a first-round RT-PCR that employed HTBI primers. TCRdb re-called the multiplex PCR reads with MiXCR, one entry per CDR3 protein. The sample holds 650,000 to 900,000 distinct CDR3 sequences; roughly two fifths are singletons and the top ten take roughly 46%.

The sequenced sample consisted of peripheral blood. The chain carries TRBV10-2 and TRBJ2-7, with TRBD1 matching over 9 bases. The clonotype originates from an adult man with Graves' ophthalmopathy. CDR3 amino acids: CASSQDRGTGTYEQYF. For the CDR3, the DNA is TGCGCCAGCAGCCAAGATCGCGGGACAGGGACCTACGAGCAGTACTTC.